This is a list of T cell receptor beta chains from one sample in a study of CD8+CD57+ T cells in acquired aplastic anemia. TCRdb used MiXCR to reprocess the reads, holding one entry per CDR3 protein. The sample has around 400,000 distinct CDR3 sequences, just under 70% seen once; the top ten hold 3% to 4.5%. The sequencing input was sorted CD4+, CD8+, or CD8+CD57+ T cells (not recorded which) from PBMCs. Source of these receptors: a human donor in good health, serving as a control. Both conserved end residues are part of each CDR3. The D gene is left open where the match is weak. The size entry is marked missing in some rows and otherwise reads once, few, many or a size class.

many	TRBV19	TRBD1	TRBJ1-1	TGTGCCAGTAGTATAATCGGGACAGGGAACACTGAAGCTTTCTTT	CASSIIGTGNTEAFF
-	TRBV5-8	-	TRBJ1-5	TGTGCCAGCGTTCAGCGGCGTTATCAGCCCCAGCATTTT	CASVQRRYQPQHF
-	TRBV2	-	TRBJ1-1	TGTGCCAGCAGGCGAACAGGGTTCAATGAAGCTTACTTT	CASRRTGFNEAYF
-	TRBV6-1	-	TRBJ1-2	TGTGCCAGCAGTGAAGACGGGGGGCTTGCTAACTATGGCTACACCTTC	CASSEDGGLANYGYTF
-	TRBV19	-	TRBJ1-6	TGCGCCAGTAGTGAGGACAAGGGAAATTCACCCCTCCACTTT	CASSEDKGNSPLHF
-	TRBV2	TRBD2	TRBJ2-3	TGTGCCAGCACCCGTAGCGGGGGGGCCTACAATGAGCAGTATTTT	CASTRSGGAYNEQYF
many	TRBV20-1	-	TRBJ1-1	TGCAGTGCTAGGGGTCGGTTGAACACTGAAGCTTTCTTT	CSARGRLNTEAFF
-	TRBV7-9	TRBD1	TRBJ2-7	TGTGCCAGCAGCACCGGACAGGGAGGTCCCTACGAGCAGTACTTC	CASSTGQGGPYEQYF
few	TRBV2	-	TRBJ1-3	TGTGCCAGTAACTCTGGAAACACCATATATTTT	CASNSGNTIYF
-	TRBV19	TRBD1	TRBJ1-1	TGTGCCAGTAATCGCGGGACAGGGGAGAACACTGAAGCTTTCTTT	CASNRGTGENTEAFF
-	TRBV10-3	-	TRBJ2-7	TGTGCCATCAGTGAGTCACGATCGGGGACCCTCTCCTACGAGCAGTACTTC	CAISESRSGTLSYEQYF
many	TRBV6-5	-	TRBJ1-3	TGTGCCAGCAGTTCTACGGGGGGATACTCTGGAAACACCATATATTTT	CASSSTGGYSGNTIYF
medium-sized	TRBV2	-	TRBJ2-3	TGTGCCAGCAGTGAAACAGATACGCAGTATTTT	CASSETDTQYF
-	TRBV2	-	TRBJ1-4	TGTGCCAGCAGTGAGTTCGGTAATAATGAAAAACTGTTTTTT	CASSEFGNNEKLFF
-	TRBV7-3	-	TRBJ1-6	TGTGCCAGCGGCCCCGTGGCTTATAATTCACCCCTCCACTTT	CASGPVAYNSPLHF
-	TRBV7-7	-	TRBJ1-5	-	CASSSLLFGSGTRF
once	TRBV6-1	-	TRBJ1-2	TGTGCCATCAGTCGAGCCTCCAGCGCGAGAAATTGGGGCTACACCTTC	CAISRASSARNWGYTF
many	TRBV3-1	-	TRBJ1-2	TGTGCCAGCAGCCAAGCTGGGGGGGCGACCATCTATGGCTACACCTTC	CASSQAGGATIYGYTF
-	TRBV20-1	TRBD1	TRBJ2-5	TGCAGTGCTACTAGGACAGGGTGGTCCCAAGAGACCCAGTACTTC	CSATRTGWSQETQYF
-	TRBV24-1	-	TRBJ1-3	TGTGCCACCAGTTACTCCTTCCCAGATTCTGGAAACACCATATATTTT	CATSYSFPDSGNTIYF
-	TRBV7-6	TRBD1	TRBJ1-1	TGTGCCAGCAGTGCGGGACAGCTCCACAATGAGCAGTTC	CASSAGQLHNEQF
-	TRBV7-6	-	TRBJ1-6	TGTGCCAGCAGCTCTGGGTACAGGGCCGCAACCAATGAACCCCTCCACTTT	CASSSGYRAATNEPLHF
-	TRBV7-9	TRBD2	TRBJ2-1	TGTGCCAGCAGCCCCAGCGGGGGTGACTACAATGAGCAGTTCTTC	CASSPSGGDYNEQFF
many	TRBV6-1	-	TRBJ1-3	TGTGCCAGCAGGTGGCCAAGTAACTCTGGAAACACCATATATTTT	CASRWPSNSGNTIYF
-	TRBV20-1	TRBD1	TRBJ1-2	TGCAGCGTAACCGGGACAGGGGAAGGCTACACCTTC	CSVTGTGEGYTF
-	TRBV14	TRBD1	TRBJ2-7	TGTGCCAGCAGCTTGGACAGGTCTAACTACGAGCAGTACTTC	CASSLDRSNYEQYF
-	TRBV5-1	TRBD1	TRBJ1-1	TGCGCCAGCAGCCTCGACAGGGCCGAAACTGAAGCTTTCTTT	CASSLDRAETEAFF
-	TRBV19	-	TRBJ1-6	TGTGCCAGTAGTACAGGAACTTCCAATTCACCCCTCCACTTT	CASSTGTSNSPLHF
-	TRBV29-1	-	TRBJ2-7	TGCAGCATTGACGCGGGGTCGGGGCCGCACCAGCACTTC	CSIDAGSGPHQHF
many	TRBV6-5	TRBD1	TRBJ1-1	TGTGCCAGCAGTTACAGGGGACAGGGGGCGTCTCTCACTGAAGCTTTCTTT	CASSYRGQGASLTEAFF
-	TRBV12-3/TRBV12-4	TRBD2	TRBJ2-7	TGTGCCAGCATCAGCGGACAGCCGGGGGGGGAGCAGTACTTC	CASISGQPGGEQYF